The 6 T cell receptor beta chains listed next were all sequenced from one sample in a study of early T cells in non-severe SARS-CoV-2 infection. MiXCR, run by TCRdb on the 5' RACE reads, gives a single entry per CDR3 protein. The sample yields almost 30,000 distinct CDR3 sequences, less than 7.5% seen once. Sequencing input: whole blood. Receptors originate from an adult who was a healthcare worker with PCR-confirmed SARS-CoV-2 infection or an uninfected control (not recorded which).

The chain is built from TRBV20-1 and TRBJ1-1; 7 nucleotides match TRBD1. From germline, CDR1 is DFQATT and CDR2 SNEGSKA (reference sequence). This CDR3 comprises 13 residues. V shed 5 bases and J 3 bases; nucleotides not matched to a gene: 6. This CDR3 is CSARRQGDTEAFF. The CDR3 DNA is TGCAGTGCTCGCCGGCAGGGGGACACTGAAGCTTTCTTT.

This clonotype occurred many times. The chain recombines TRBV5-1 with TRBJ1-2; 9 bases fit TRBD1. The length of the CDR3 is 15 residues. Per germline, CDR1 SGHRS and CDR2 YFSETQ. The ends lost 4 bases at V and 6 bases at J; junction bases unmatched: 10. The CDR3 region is CASSPGQGLFDGYTF. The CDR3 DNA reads TGCGCCAGCAGCCCGGGACAGGGATTGTTTGATGGCTACACCTTC.

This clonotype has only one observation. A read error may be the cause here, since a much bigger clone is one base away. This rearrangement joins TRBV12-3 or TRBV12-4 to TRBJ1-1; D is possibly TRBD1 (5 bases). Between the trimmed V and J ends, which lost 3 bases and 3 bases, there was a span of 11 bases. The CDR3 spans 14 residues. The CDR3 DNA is TGTGCCAGCAGTTTCTGGGGGGTGGACACTGAAGCTTTCTTT. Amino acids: CASSFWGVDTEAFF.

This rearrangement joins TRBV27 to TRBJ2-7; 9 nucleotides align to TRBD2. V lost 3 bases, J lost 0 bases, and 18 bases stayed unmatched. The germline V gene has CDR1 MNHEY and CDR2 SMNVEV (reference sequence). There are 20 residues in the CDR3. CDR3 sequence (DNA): TGTGCCAGCAGTTTTTCCCGGAGGGGGACTAGCAGGGCCGACTCCTACGAGCAGTACTTC. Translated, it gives CASSFSRRGTSRADSYEQYF.

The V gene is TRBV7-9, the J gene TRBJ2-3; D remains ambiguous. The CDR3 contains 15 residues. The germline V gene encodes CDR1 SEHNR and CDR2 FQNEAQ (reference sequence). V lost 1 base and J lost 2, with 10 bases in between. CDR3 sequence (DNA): TGTGCCAGCAGCTTAGGAGGCACCCACACAGATACGCAGTATTTT. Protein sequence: CASSLGGTHTDTQYF.

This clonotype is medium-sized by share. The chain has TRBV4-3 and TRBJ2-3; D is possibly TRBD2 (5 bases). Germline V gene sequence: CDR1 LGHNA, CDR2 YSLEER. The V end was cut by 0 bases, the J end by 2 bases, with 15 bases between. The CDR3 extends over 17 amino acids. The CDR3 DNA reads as TGCGCCAGCAGCCAAGAATTGAGACGGGGATTCACAGATACGCAGTATTTT. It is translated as CASSQELRRGFTDTQYF.